Sequencing of this T cell receptor beta chain was carried out in a study of OX40 agonist ivuxolimab in advanced cancers. Study background: Ivuxolimab, which patients received intravenously every 2 weeks, was dosed at 0.01 to 10 mg/kg. Males comprised roughly four fifths of the group, whose mean age was approximately 62 years (range roughly 20 to 85).

Germline V CDR1 and CDR2: ENHRY, SYGVKD. The CDR3 is 16 residues long. V lost 0 bases and J lost 9, with 18 bases in between. This clone showed up just once. Using immunoSEQ multiplex PCR, the repertoire was profiled, and TCRdb retains in-frame clones only, with some absent. The data contain 100,000 or so clones, more than 75% of them singletons. This sequence was found in an adult with an advanced solid tumor such as melanoma, head and neck, liver or kidney cancer. The chain carries TRBV10-3 and TRBJ2-1; tentative D call: TRBD2 (7 bases). The sequencing here drew on CD4+ or CD8+ T cells sorted from blood, taken in a trial of the OX40 agonist ivuxolimab. Written as DNA, the CDR3 is TGTGCCATCAGTGAGTCCCCCCTCGGGGGCGGGGGTGAGCAGTTCTTC. It codes for CAISESPLGGGGEQFF.